This T cell receptor beta chain is drawn from a study of cytomegalovirus exposure and HLA in healthy donors. Study-level findings and limits: According to the study, around 150 TCR beta chains were cytomegalovirus-associated. A further, later analysis showed that HLA-associated TCR beta chains (compared with equally common others) were more clonally expanded. Reports indicated that the classifier achieved high specificity and sensitivity in diagnosing cytomegalovirus status. Under in vitro conditions, a few CMV-associated chains were confirmed as specific for CMV antigens.

PCR employed 60 Vbeta and 13 Jbeta primers. The method was immunoSEQ multiplex PCR; TCRdb's version includes in-frame clones alone and lacks a portion of them. In the table there are under 200,000 clones, 65% to 85% of which are singletons. In the case of this clone: Its specificity is not known.

The CDR3 spans 15 residues. The V and J ends lost 3 bases and 4 bases respectively, with 17 bases between them. Germline loops: CDR1 SGHTS, CDR2 YDEGEE. V usage is TRBV5-8 and J usage is TRBJ2-7; D possibly corresponds to TRBD1 (5 bases). The TCR sequence derives from a male donor in good health and CMV-seropositive. The source material was PBMCs. The CDR3 sequence is CASSYLTAIIYEQYF. The CDR3, as DNA: TGTGCCAGCAGCTATCTGACAGCCATTATATACGAGCAGTACTTC.